The source of this T cell receptor (beta chain) is a study of T cells in Graves' hyperthyroidism and ophthalmopathy. Across the whole study: Blood was drawn when the patient was first diagnosed and still untreated. Study-wide results and caveats: Ophthalmopathy stood apart from stable hyperthyroidism in a 13 V-J model.

CDR1 is DFQATT, CDR2 SNEGSKA, per germline (reference sequence). The length of the CDR3 is 14 residues. The V end lost 0 bases, the J end lost 0 bases, and 8 bases lay between the germline ends. Newly diagnosed hyperthyroidism patients aged 18 to 65 years had disease lasting under 2 months. There were TCR beta CDR3 regions amplified from RNA transcripts. An initial round of RT-PCR targeting the TCR CDR3 relied on the HTBI primer set. TCRdb processed the multiplex PCR reads anew with MiXCR; each CDR3 protein has one entry. The sample has nearly 600,000 distinct CDR3 sequences; 14% are singletons. This clonotype occurred a few times. The antigen is undetermined.

The TCR was taken from a woman aged 25 to 39 with Graves' hyperthyroidism that later progressed to Graves' ophthalmopathy. This chain joins TRBV20-1 and TRBJ1-1; D possibly corresponds to TRBD1 (6 bases). Sequencing used blood. CDR3 DNA sequence: TGCAGTGCTAGAGATGGGGGCCTGAACACTGAAGCTTTCTTT. This gives the protein CSARDGGLNTEAFF.